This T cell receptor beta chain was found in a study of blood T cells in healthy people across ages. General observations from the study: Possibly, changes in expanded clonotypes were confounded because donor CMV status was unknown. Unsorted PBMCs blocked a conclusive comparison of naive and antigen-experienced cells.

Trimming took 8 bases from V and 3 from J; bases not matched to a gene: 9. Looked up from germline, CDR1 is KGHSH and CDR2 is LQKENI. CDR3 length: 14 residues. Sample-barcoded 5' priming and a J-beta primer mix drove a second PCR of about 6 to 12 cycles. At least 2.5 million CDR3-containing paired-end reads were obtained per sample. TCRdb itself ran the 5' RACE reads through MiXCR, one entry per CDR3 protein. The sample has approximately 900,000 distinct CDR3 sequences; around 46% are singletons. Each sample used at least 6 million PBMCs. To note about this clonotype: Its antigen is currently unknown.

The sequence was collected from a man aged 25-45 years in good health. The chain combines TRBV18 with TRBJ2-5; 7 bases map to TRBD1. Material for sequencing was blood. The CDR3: CASRGDSSKETQYF. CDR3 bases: TGTGCCAGCAGAGGGGACAGCAGCAAAGAGACCCAGTACTTC.